Described below is a single TCR beta chain sequence and its context. This specimen comes from a study of cytomegalovirus exposure and HLA in healthy donors. PCR used 60 Vbeta primers and 13 Jbeta primers. TCRdb keeps only in-frame clones here, not all; method: immunoSEQ multiplex PCR. The sample lists about 160,000 clones; about 82% were seen once. The germline CDR1 and CDR2 sequences are MRHNA and SNTAGT. Trimming removed 1 base from V and 0 bases from J; junction bases left unmatched: 1. The CDR3 sequence is 16 residues long. This TCR was sampled from a woman in her forties or fifties in good health and CMV-seropositive. The chain is built from TRBV6-4 and TRBJ2-1; 9 bases line up with TRBD2. The sequencing sample was made of PBMCs. Here the CDR3 reads CASSDLAGVSYNEQFF. CDR3 sequence (DNA): TGTGCCAGCAGTGACTTAGCGGGAGTCTCCTACAATGAGCAGTTCTTC.